Listed below are T cell receptor beta chains from one sample, sequenced in a study of shared clonotypes between healthy human individuals. Here immunoSEQ multiplex PCR was the method, and the copy in TCRdb shows in-frame clones only, minus some. Among approximately 2,000,000 clones listed, around 90% were seen once. Source material: naive CD4+ T cells from PBMCs. These TCRs come from a man younger than 30 in good health. Some clones in this sample may be carry-over from other donors' samples. The CDR3 runs from the conserved cysteine through the conserved F or W.

j_gene | v_gene | CDR3aa
TRBJ1-1 | TRBV19 | CASSTRSGTGSEAFF
TRBJ2-3 | TRBV7-9 | CASSLELSLRTDTQYF
TRBJ1-1 | TRBV11-2 | CASSLPRLYTEAFF
TRBJ1-1 | TRBV30 | CAWSPDLNTEAFF
TRBJ2-1 | TRBV7-3 | CASSFRRETNEQFF
TRBJ1-4 | TRBV5-4 | CASSFQGAGEKLFF
TRBJ2-7 | TRBV4-1 | CASSQQGFDEQYF
TRBJ2-1 | TRBV7-8 | CASSPWTGSSYNEQFF
TRBJ2-1 | TRBV6-5 | CASSSGTSGFLGEQFF
TRBJ2-3 | TRBV15 | CATSRVLLATSTDTQYF
TRBJ2-2 | TRBV28 | CASSLGGVGTGELFF
TRBJ2-5 | TRBV2 | CASSPWTETQYF
TRBJ2-2 | TRBV25-1 | CASSDNRGSTGELFF
TRBJ1-1 | TRBV6-6 | CASFSLGAEAFF